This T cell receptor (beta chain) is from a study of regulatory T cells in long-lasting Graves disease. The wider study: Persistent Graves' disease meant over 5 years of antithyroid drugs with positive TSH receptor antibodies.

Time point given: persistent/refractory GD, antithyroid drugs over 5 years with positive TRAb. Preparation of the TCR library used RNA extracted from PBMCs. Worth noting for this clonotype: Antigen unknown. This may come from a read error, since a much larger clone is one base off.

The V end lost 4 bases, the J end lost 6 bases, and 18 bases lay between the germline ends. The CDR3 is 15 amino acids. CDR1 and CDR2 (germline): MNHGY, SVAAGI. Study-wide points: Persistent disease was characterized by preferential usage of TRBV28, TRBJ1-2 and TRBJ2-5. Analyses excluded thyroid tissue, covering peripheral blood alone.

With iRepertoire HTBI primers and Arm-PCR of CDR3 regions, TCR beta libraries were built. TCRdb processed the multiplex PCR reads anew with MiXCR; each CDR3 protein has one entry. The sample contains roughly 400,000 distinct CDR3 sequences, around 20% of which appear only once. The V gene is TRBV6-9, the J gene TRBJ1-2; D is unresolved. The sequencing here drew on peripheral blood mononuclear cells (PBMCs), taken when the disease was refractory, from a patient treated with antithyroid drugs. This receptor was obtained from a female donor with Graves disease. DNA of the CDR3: TGTGCCAGCAGTTTTCCACCCTCCGGGCCCAATGGCTACACCTTC. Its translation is CASSFPPSGPNGYTF.